This TCR beta chain is from a study of preoperative IRX-2 immunotherapy in early breast cancer. Repertoires were generated with immunoSEQ multiplex PCR, while TCRdb's copy carries only in-frame clones and drops some. The data hold 30,000 or so clones, with 75% to 90% observed a single time. Treatment reported: preoperative locoregional IRX-2 cytokine immunotherapy. Preoperative locoregional IRX-2 cytokine immunotherapy was tested in the phase Ib source study. The V gene's germline CDR1 is LNHDA and CDR2 SQIVND (reference sequence). With 2 bases clipped from V and 0 bases from J, the junction kept 8 bases outside the gene matches. The length of the CDR3 is 17 residues.

The specimen was lymph node tissue, collected from a patient treated with IRX-2 immunotherapy. V gene TRBV19 combines with J gene TRBJ2-3; 7 bases align to TRBD1. The clonotype originates from a human donor with breast cancer. CDR3 region: CASSILGGLASTDTQYF. The CDR3 DNA is TGTGCCAGTAGTATACTAGGGGGCCTGGCTAGCACAGATACGCAGTATTTT.